A single sample gave rise to the 10 T cell receptor beta chains below, sequenced in a study of a mutant IDH1 vaccine in newly diagnosed glioma (dated by TCRdb to the early 2020s). The library came from the immunoSEQ multiplex PCR assay. TCRdb took over this immuneACCESS table, retaining in-frame rearrangements with V and J assigned. Such tables are incomplete; in checked studies, under half of the missing clones stem from an unresolved V gene, and the remainder is unexplained. This sample gives about 65,000 clones in total; roughly 76% of them show up just once. The ten largest account for 5% to 7% of the sample. The sample's time point label, in plain terms: week 35, safety follow-up. Each vaccine dose, consisting of 300 ug of a 20-mer mutant IDH1 peptide in Montanide, was administered subcutaneously with topical imiquimod. These receptors' targets are unknown. The sequenced sample was PBMCs, obtained from a glioma patient whose treatment included an IDH1 peptide vaccine. These receptors were collected from a man between 40 and 49 years old with glioma.

The chain links TRBV10-1 to TRBJ2-2, with 9 bases aligning to TRBD1. From germline, CDR1 is WNHNN and CDR2 SYGVQD (reference sequence). Trimming cost V 6 bases and J 5 bases; bases outside gene matches: 10. CDR3 length: 16 amino acids. The CDR3 coding sequence is TGCGCCAGCAGCGGACGGGACAGGGATGGGACCGGGGAGCTGTTTTTT. This sequence encodes CASSGRDRDGTGELFF.

The chain employs TRBV23-1 and TRBJ2-5, with 8 bases matching TRBD1. TRBV23-1 is treated as an ORF (open reading frame) with a function not yet certain. This CDR3 region has 14 residues. The junction had 4 bases not matched to a gene; V was cut back by 3 bases and J by 4 bases. Here the CDR3 DNA reads TGCGCCAGCAGTCAGCAGGGGGCCGGAGAGACCCAGTACTTC. Its translation: CASSQQGAGETQYF.

This clone has a single count. The chain is built from TRBV4-1 and TRBJ2-3, with 11 bases matching TRBD2. The trim removed 0 bases at V and 5 bases at J, leaving 16 bases unmatched. CDR3 length: 20 amino acids. Germline V CDR1 and CDR2: MGHRA, YSYEKL. CDR3 residues: CASSQDMGSGRALGKDTQYF. The CDR3 DNA follows: TGCGCCAGCAGCCAAGACATGGGTAGCGGGAGGGCCCTTGGGAAAGATACGCAGTATTTT.

The rearrangement uses TRBV4-3 and TRBJ1-4, with D possibly matching TRBD1 (6 bases). CDR1 and CDR2 from the germline V gene are LGHNA and YSLEER. V shed 0 bases and J shed 13 bases, with 15 bases lying between them. The CDR3 has 14 amino acids. The CDR3 nucleotides are TGCGCCAGCAGCCAAGATAGGGGGGCGTGGGGACTGTTTTTT. Translating it yields CASSQDRGAWGLFF.

This clone rates as medium-sized. The chain employs TRBV4-1 and TRBJ2-7, with 8 nucleotides matching TRBD2. V lost 3 bases, J lost 5 bases, and 6 bases stayed unmatched. The CDR3 has 14 amino acids. In germline, CDR1 is MGHRA, CDR2 YSYEKL. The CDR3 region is CASSHTGTSDEQYF. Written as DNA, the CDR3 is TGCGCCAGCAGCCACACCGGGACTAGTGACGAGCAGTACTTC.

J is TRBJ1-6 and V is TRBV5-4, with 7 positions matching TRBD1. CDR1 and CDR2 from the germline V gene are SGHNT and YYREEE (reference sequence). V trimming: 3 bases; J trimming: 6 bases; junction bases outside the gene matches: 6. The CDR3 length is 15 residues. The CDR3 bases are TGTGCCAGCAGCTCCAAGACAGGGATTAATTCACCCCTCCACTTT. This codes for CASSSKTGINSPLHF. Supplemented by reference TRBV5-4 and TRBJ1-6, the full variable domain reads ETGVTQSPTHLIKTRGQQVTLRCSSQSGHNTVSWYQQALGQGPQFIFQYYREEENGRGNFPPRFSGLQFPNYSSELNVNALELDDSALYLCASSSKTGINSPLHFGNGTRLTVT.

This chain connects TRBV6-4 to TRBJ2-1; perhaps D is TRBD1 or TRBD2 (5 bases each). The CDR3 is made up of 14 amino acids. Trimming removed 5 bases at V and 3 bases at J, with 11 bases between. Germline V gene lookup returns CDR1 MRHNA and CDR2 SNTAGT. CDR3 sequence: CASSRDGNYNEQFF. In DNA form, the CDR3 reads TGTGCCAGCAGTCGGGACGGTAACTACAATGAGCAGTTCTTC.

This CDR3 is CASSPLRDRGPYEQYF. DNA for the CDR3: TGTGCCAGCAGTCCCCTTCGGGACAGGGGACCGTACGAGCAGTACTTC. The chain employs TRBV7-2 and TRBJ2-7, with 10 bases that match TRBD1. The ends lost 6 bases at V and 4 bases at J; junction bases unmatched: 12. The germline CDR1 and CDR2 sequences are SGHTA and FQGNSA. This CDR3 spans 16 amino acids.

The rearrangement joins TRBV5-1 to TRBJ2-7; 12 nucleotides line up with TRBD1. Germline assignment: CDR1 SGHRS and CDR2 YFSETQ. This CDR3 contains 14 residues. The V segment lost 4 bases and the J segment 13 bases; nucleotides outside the gene matches: 12. DNA for the CDR3: TGCGCCAGCAGCCCAAACTCCGGGACAGGGGGCAAATACTTC. Its protein product is CASSPNSGTGGKYF.

The chain carries TRBV7-2 and TRBJ2-2; maybe TRBD1 (5 bases). V lost 5 bases, J lost 2 bases, and 18 bases lay in between. Germline V gives CDR1 SGHTA, CDR2 FQGNSA. The length of the CDR3 is 17 residues. The CDR3 spells CASSTDVQGGNTGELFF. The CDR3 nucleotides are TGTGCCAGCAGCACAGACGTGCAGGGTGGTAACACCGGGGAGCTGTTTTTT.